This T cell receptor (beta chain) originates from a study of monozygotic twins with inflammatory bowel disease. Overall study results and limits: IBD patients displayed reduced TCRbeta diversity (inverse Simpson) when set against healthy co-twins. Support for a single strong signal or clonotype associated with IBD was absent.

To note about this clonotype: Its specificity is not known.

UMIs that had a 6-nucleotide sample barcode were put in using template switching. From the 5' RACE reads, TCRdb lists one entry per CDR3 protein and no DNA. The data show around 380,000 distinct CDR3 sequences, and the top ten clones hold approximately 2.3%. Germline CDR1 is MNHNS and CDR2 is SASEGT. There are 13 residues in the CDR3. This sequence originates from a human donor with ulcerative colitis or Crohn's disease, or a healthy co-twin of an affected twin (not recorded which). V gene TRBV6-1 combines with J gene TRBJ1-2. Sequenced sample: blood. CDR3 protein: CASRHGINYGYTF.